This T cell receptor beta chain was captured in a study of Ad26.COV2.S vaccination and SARS-CoV-2 variants listed by TCRdb under 2021. Background for the entire study: Donors in the vaccine arm were drawn from COV1001, a multicentre, randomized, double-blind, placebo-controlled phase I-IIa trial testing Ad26.COV2.S in healthy adults. Blinding of investigators to trial group allocation was maintained during experiments and outcome assessment. A total of around 32 samples were included in the TCR-sequenced set, comprising roughly 19 Ad26.COV2.S vaccine recipients, 5 placebo recipients and 8 SARS-CoV-2 convalescent individuals. The specificity and breadth of SARS-CoV-2-reactive T cell receptors after Ad26.COV2.S vaccination were assessed by TCRbeta repertoire sequencing. Ad26.COV2.S was given intramuscularly at 5x10^10 or 1x10^11 viral particles, as a single shot or as two shots 56 days apart. Trial participants were randomized into five groups of five: low-dose or high-dose Ad26.COV2.S given once or twice, or placebo on both occasions. Results and caveats for the whole study, not just this receptor: According to the authors, total T cell responses may have been underestimated by the TCR breadth and depth analyses. Compared with placebo recipients, Ad26.COV2.S recipients showed higher spike-specific TCR breadth (P = 0.0014). After vaccination, substantial breadth of spike-specific CD8+ and CD4+ T cell responses was reported. Vaccine and placebo recipients had comparable non-spike TCR breadth, which fits with the vaccine containing only spike. The study lacked the statistical power to compare responses across vaccine doses or regimens.

CDR1 is given as SGHVS and CDR2 as FQNEAQ, both from the germline V gene. Cut back by 5 bases and 5 bases, the V and J ends lie 13 bases apart. The CDR3 runs 14 residues from the cysteine to the phenylalanine. Only the CDR3 region is kept as DNA, spanning 42 bases read in frame from base 1. Reading the label with the study, this specimen's treatment or condition is: roughly 20 received Ad26.COV2.S at low or high dose, single or two shots; roughly five received placebo; per-sample allocation not given. For vaccine and placebo recipients, the sequenced repertoires came from samples collected on day 63 after the first injection. In Cohort 1b, around 23 adults aged 18-55 years were enrolled at a single site in Boston, USA, between 29 July and 7 August 2020. Ad26.COV2.S was a replication-incompetent adenovirus type 26 vector that expressed a prefusion-stabilized SARS-CoV-2 spike protein derived from the original Wuhan strain.

The immunoSEQ Assay was the method used to sequence TCRbeta CDR3 regions. After extraction, genomic DNA underwent amplification by bias-controlled multiplex PCR, followed by high-throughput sequencing. Concerning the study's data processing: To quantify the absolute abundance of every unique TCRbeta CDR3 region, sequences were collapsed and filtered. Usable DNA was measured by amplifying reference genes present in all nucleated cells, and TCRbeta template counts were normalized to that usable DNA to estimate T cell fraction. Repertoire TCRs were annotated as SARS-CoV-2-specific when V gene, CDR3 amino acid sequence and J gene were exactly matched to a known reactive TCR set. The reference SARS-CoV-2 TCR set came from MIRA and was filtered for enrichment in COVID-19-positive ImmuneCODE repertoires, removing public or cross-reactive TCRs. Using the MIRA antigens, annotated TCRs were further analysed by specific ORF or by position within an ORF. Depth was the summed frequency of annotated unique rearrangements, while breadth was defined as annotated unique rearrangements over total unique productive rearrangements. Two-sided Wilcoxon rank-sum tests were used to compare TCR breadth between groups. As stored in TCRdb, this immuneACCESS dataset retains in-frame rearrangements with V and J assigned. A fraction of the clones does not appear; measured against another copy, unresolved V genes explain less than half of the discrepancy, and the remainder lacks a known reason. V and J calls and clone size are those listed in that table; D and trimming were worked out from the DNA. A total of 350,000 to 400,000 clones appear in this sample, 75% to 90% of them only once. Of the sample, roughly 3.5% is held by the ten largest clones.

Worth noting for this clone: What this receptor recognizes is not known. Per-base quality was not reported, and no clone a single base away is much larger than it.

The receptor was derived from a person between 18 and 65 years old who received the Ad26.COV2.S COVID-19 vaccine or a placebo. Recombination joined TRBV7-8 with TRBJ2-1; the D segment could be TRBD1, given 5 matching bases. Sequenced material: peripheral blood, taken in a trial of Ad26.COV2.S vaccine versus placebo. The CDR3 is CASSPRRVDNEQFF. The DNA sequence is as follows: TGTGCCAGCAGCCCCCGCAGGGTCGACAATGAGCAGTTCTTC.